This T cell receptor (beta chain) was identified during a study of regulatory T cells in long-lasting Graves disease. The authors built TCR beta libraries using iRepertoire HTBI primers and Arm-PCR of CDR3 regions. In TCRdb, the multiplex PCR reads were re-called with MiXCR into one record per CDR3 protein. The table shows roughly 700,000 distinct CDR3 sequences, with roughly 30% occurring only once. V gave up 2 bases and J gave up 6 bases, with 7 bases separating them. Germline CDR1 and CDR2: MNHEY and SVGAGI. CDR3 length: 13 residues. Stated time point: persistent/refractory GD, antithyroid drugs over 5 years with positive TRAb. Preparation of the TCR library used RNA extracted from PBMCs. This clonotype was observed a handful of times.

The receptor's source is a female donor with Graves disease. V usage is TRBV6-5 and J usage is TRBJ2-2, with D unresolved. Sample: peripheral blood mononuclear cells (PBMCs), taken when the disease was refractory, from a patient treated with antithyroid drugs. The CDR3 region has the DNA TGTGCCAGCAGTTACCTGGGTTCCGGGGAGCTGTTTTTT. Translation: CASSYLGSGELFF.